This record concerns one T cell receptor beta chain sequence. This clone was observed once. No antigen is known for it. It has no much larger one-base neighbor in the sample; base qualities were not kept. The data derive from a study of blood T cell repertoires in COVID-19 (TCRdb year 2020). The study in broad terms: Samples from collaborators originated in the United States, Italy and Spain and spanned both the acute and convalescent phases of COVID-19. The material from the prospective study consisted of cDNA or gDNA derived from T cells, B-cell-depleted T cells, or PBMCs. Subjects who had been exposed to COVID-19, were actively infected with it, or had recovered from it provided the deeply sampled blood TCRbeta repertoires that made up the dataset. The repertoires were released in a freely available public database meant as a resource for research on the immune response to SARS-CoV-2. The samples were drawn from the first 160 participants of the ongoing ImmuneRACE study and from over a thousand subjects provided by 6 global collaborators. Sample metadata almost always included a de-identified subject ID, COVID-19 status, age in years and sex. Where available, HLA class I and class II types were obtained from metadata supplied by the sample provider rather than from assay-based typing. Broad study findings and their caveats: Clinical and demographic metadata were provided uncurated, with the amount varying by source and participant.

For CDR1 and CDR2, the germline V gene lists MNHEY and SVGAGI. Its CDR3 holds 14 amino acids, cysteine through phenylalanine. Only CDR3 DNA remains: 42 bases, in frame from the first base. Trimming costs V 6 bases and J 1 base, and their ends lie 12 bases apart. Each collaborating institution followed its own protocols to collect whole blood in K2EDTA tubes. For TCRbeta analysis, collaborators shipped samples as frozen whole blood, isolated PBMCs, or DNA extracted from either of those sample types. TCRbeta CDR3 regions were amplified from genomic DNA by means of the immunoSEQ Assay, a bias-controlled multiplex PCR. In the source study's methods: The number of nucleated cells in each sample was estimated by amplification of reference gene primers within the assay. To quantify the absolute abundance of each unique TCRbeta CDR3 rearrangement, sequence reads were collapsed and filtered. Productive Simpson clonality was computed per sample as the square root of Simpson's diversity index over productive rearrangements. TCRdb retrieved this table from immuneACCESS and kept in-frame rearrangements only. Not all clones are present; in checked studies, unresolved V genes account for under half, and no reason is known for the remainder. That table is the source of V, J and clone size, and D and trimming were worked out from the DNA. Here the sample has under 350,000 clones; 70% to 90% occur a single time. The top ten clones comprise more than 9.5% of the sample.

The chain was built from TRBV6-5 and TRBJ1-1; the D gene remains uncertain. The clonotype was recovered from a woman aged 70-85 years with acute or convalescent COVID-19. The sample comprised peripheral blood. Here is the DNA: TGTGCCAGCAGCCCCCAGCGGGGGAACACTGAAGCTTTCTTT. Its protein reads: CASSPQRGNTEAFF.